The 19 T cell receptor beta chains reported below all come from one sample, sequenced in a study of T cell responses to AZD1222 COVID-19 vaccine. Generated by immunoSEQ multiplex PCR, the TCRdb table keeps only in-frame clones and is missing some. The profile covers more than 120,000 clones, with approximately 94% appearing a single time and around 5.1% taken by the ten largest. Source: peripheral blood, taken on day 0 of AZD1222 vaccination. The receptors come from an adult in good health.

This rearrangement joins TRBV14 to TRBJ2-7; D is ambiguous. Germline CDR1 is SGHDN and CDR2 is FVKESK. This CDR3 contains 12 residues. Trimming pared 5 bases from V and 3 bases from J, leaving 8 bases between. In DNA form, the CDR3 reads TGTGCCAGCAGCGGGCGGAGCTACGAGCAGTACTTC. Its translation is CASSGRSYEQYF.

The V call is TRBV6-2 or TRBV6-3, the J call TRBJ1-2, with D hard to call. V gave up 2 bases and J gave up 8 bases, with 18 bases separating them. This CDR3 spans 15 amino acids. From germline, CDR1 is MNHEY and CDR2 SVGEGT. The DNA of the CDR3 is TGTGCCAGCAGTTACGGATGGGGTCTCCTTGGGGGCTACACCTTC. This translates into CASSYGWGLLGGYTF.

This chain links TRBV6-5 with TRBJ2-7; TRBD1 is a possible D gene (5 bases). Germline V lookup: CDR1 MNHEY, CDR2 SVGAGI. CDR3 length: 14 amino acids. Trimming shortened V by 0 bases and J by 2 bases, and 8 bases separated the two germline ends. The DNA for the CDR3 is TGTGCCAGCAGTTACTCTCGCAGGGCCTACGAGCAGTACTTC. This sequence encodes CASSYSRRAYEQYF.

V and J are TRBV6-5 and TRBJ2-2; the match to TRBD1 covers 8 bases. The V segment lost 8 bases and the J segment 5 bases; nucleotides outside the gene matches: 7. Looked up from germline, CDR1 is MNHEY and CDR2 is SVGAGI. The CDR3 totals 14 residues. Here the CDR3 DNA reads TGTGCCAGCCTAGGACAGGGAAAAACCGGGGAGCTGTTTTTT. Its protein is CASLGQGKTGELFF.

This clone was seen just once. This chain joins TRBV4-3 and TRBJ1-2; 10 nucleotides align to TRBD1. Germline-derived CDR1 and CDR2 are LGHNA and YSLEER. The CDR3 covers 14 residues. J was trimmed by 12 bases and V by 0 bases; bases with no gene match: 7. The CDR3 DNA follows: TGCGCCAGCAGCCAAGACCCAGGACAGGGGGGGAACACCTTC. Amino acids: CASSQDPGQGGNTF.

The J gene is TRBJ2-3, the V gene TRBV9; 8 bases map to TRBD2. This CDR3 region has 16 residues. V gave up 3 bases and J gave up 6 bases; unmatched junction bases: 12. Germline V gene sequence: CDR1 SGDLS, CDR2 YYNGEE. CDR3 nucleotide sequence: TGTGCCAGCAGCGCCTCCCAGCGGGAGTTTGGGGATACGCAGTATTTT. The encoded protein is CASSASQREFGDTQYF.

This chain joins TRBV3-1 (or the pseudogene TRBV3-2) and TRBJ2-2; no definite D call. The CDR3 has 16 residues. The V end was cut by 3 bases, the J end by 7 bases, with 18 bases between. Germline V CDR1 and CDR2: LGHDT, YNNKEL (reference sequence). The CDR3 nucleotides are TGTGCCAGCAGCCAGTCCCCTGCCCCTCCGGACGGGGAGCTGTTTTTT. It is translated as CASSQSPAPPDGELFF.

The V call is TRBV19, the J call TRBJ2-1, with D possibly being TRBD2 (6 bases). The CDR3 runs to 14 residues. CDR1 is LNHDA and CDR2 is SQIVND in the germline V gene (reference sequence). Trimming pared 8 bases from V and 10 bases from J, leaving 21 bases between. For the CDR3, the DNA is TGTGCCAGTGGGACCGGGACTGCGGGGAGGGAGCAGTTCTTC. Its protein is CASGTGTAGREQFF.

This chain joins TRBV6-6 and TRBJ2-7; 7 bases line up with TRBD1. Germline loops: CDR1 MNHNY, CDR2 SVGAGI (reference sequence). This CDR3 contains 16 residues. The V and J ends lost 4 bases and 5 bases, in that order; junction bases with no gene match: 14. The CDR3 DNA is TGTGCCAGCAGTTCCGTCGTAATAGGGGGCTTGAACGAGCAGTACTTC. The encoded protein is CASSSVVIGGLNEQYF.

V is TRBV5-6 and J is TRBJ2-5; 8 nucleotides line up with TRBD2. Germline-derived CDR1 and CDR2 are SGHDT and YYEEEE. The CDR3 extends over 16 amino acids. The junction had 5 bases not matched to a gene; V was cut back by 0 bases and J by 1 base. The DNA of the CDR3 is TGTGCCAGCAGCTTGGACCCTAGCGGGCTCCAAGAGACCCAGTACTTC. It encodes CASSLDPSGLQETQYF. The whole variable domain, remainder taken from reference TRBV5-6 and TRBJ2-5, is DAGVTQSPTHLIKTRGQQVTLRCSPKSGHDTVSWYQQALGQGPQFIFQYYEEEERQRGNFPDRFSGHQFPNYSSELNVNALLLGDSALYLCASSLDPSGLQETQYFGPGTRLLVL.

V is TRBV18 and J is TRBJ2-2, with 10 nucleotides matching TRBD2. The CDR3 extends over 16 amino acids. In germline, CDR1 is KGHSH, CDR2 LQKENI. The V segment lost 4 bases and the J segment 1 base; nucleotides outside the gene matches: 3. CDR3: CASSQRTSGNTGELFF. The DNA of the CDR3 is TGTGCCAGCTCACAAAGGACTAGCGGGAACACCGGGGAGCTGTTTTTT. Full variable domain (missing parts from reference TRBV18 and TRBJ2-2): NAGVMQNPRHLVRRRGQEARLRCSPMKGHSHVYWYRQLPEEGLKFMVYLQKENIIDESGMPKERFSAEFPKEGPSILRIQQVVRGDSAAYFCASSQRTSGNTGELFFGEGSRLTVL.

V gene TRBV11-2 combines with J gene TRBJ2-2; D not resolved. CDR1 SGHAT and CDR2 FQNNGV come from the germline V gene. Trimming cost V 1 base and J 1 base, with 10 bases left between them. This CDR3 has 16 amino acids. In nucleotides, the CDR3 is TGTGCCAGCAGCTTAGGGTCGATGATGAACACCGGGGAGCTGTTTTTT. Translation: CASSLGSMMNTGELFF.

The rearrangement links TRBV28 to TRBJ1-2; TRBD1 aligns across 10 bases. CDR3 length: 14 residues. Germline V lookup: CDR1 MDHEN, CDR2 SYDVKM. J was trimmed by 6 bases and V by 10 bases; bases with no gene match: 11. The CDR3 reads CATPRQGAMDGYTF. CDR3 nucleotide sequence: TGTGCCACCCCAAGACAGGGGGCGATGGATGGCTACACCTTC.

The chain has TRBV25-1 and TRBJ1-1, with 11 bases aligning to TRBD1. The CDR3 length is 16 residues. The V gene's germline CDR1 is MGHDK and CDR2 SYGVNS. The V gene end was trimmed by 8 bases and the J gene end by 5 bases; junction bases not matched to a gene: 13. CDR3 bases: TGTGCCAGCGCTACACCCGGGACAGGGGGAGGGACTGAAGCTTTCTTT. It is translated as CASATPGTGGGTEAFF.

The V call is TRBV18, the J call TRBJ1-1; D may be TRBD1 (6 bases). The V end lost 6 bases, the J end lost 7 bases, and 15 bases lay between the germline ends. CDR3 size: 13 residues. Germline CDR1 reads KGHSH; CDR2 reads LQKENI. The CDR3 DNA sequence: TGTGCCAGCTCCAGTGGGACAAAGGGTGAAGCTTTCTTT. The encoded protein is CASSSGTKGEAFF.

J is TRBJ1-4 and V is TRBV7-2; 9 bases agree with TRBD1. V trimming: 4 bases; J trimming: 6 bases; junction bases outside the gene matches: 12. The CDR3 has 17 residues. The germline V gene has CDR1 SGHTA and CDR2 FQGNSA. The CDR3 region has the DNA TGTGCCAGCAGCTCCCACCGGGACAGGGCGACAGATGAAAAACTGTTTTTT. It translates to CASSSHRDRATDEKLFF.

The chain recombines TRBV5-4 with TRBJ2-1; 7 nucleotides line up with TRBD2. CDR1 is SGHNT, CDR2 YYREEE, per germline (reference sequence). The CDR3 extends over 15 amino acids. Trimming cost V 0 bases and J 4 bases; bases outside gene matches: 4. The CDR3 DNA reads as TGTGCCAGCAGCTTGGGCGGGAGTGTGTACAATGAGCAGTTCTTC. This codes for CASSLGGSVYNEQFF.

The V gene is TRBV5-4, the J gene TRBJ1-2; tentative D call: TRBD1 (5 bases). The CDR3 has 11 amino acids. Germline lookup yields CDR1 SGHNT and CDR2 YYREEE (reference sequence). V lost 4 bases to trimming and J lost 8 bases, with 9 bases between them. The CDR3 loop reads CASSLGGGYTF. CDR3 nucleotides: TGTGCCAGCAGCCTGGGGGGAGGCTACACCTTC.

The chain combines TRBV12-5 with TRBJ2-5; 11 bases line up with TRBD2. Per the germline V gene, CDR1 is LGHNT and CDR2 is FRNRAP. This CDR3 contains 17 residues. J gave up 4 bases and V 0 bases, and 7 bases lay outside the gene matches. CDR3 in DNA: TGTGCTAGTGGTTTGGTAAAGGGACTAGCGGTTCCAGAGACCCAGTACTTC. Amino acid sequence: CASGLVKGLAVPETQYF.